The 18 T cell receptor beta chains below come from one sample, sequenced in a study of T cells in localized non-small cell lung cancer (TCRdb year 2020). The library was obtained by the immunoSEQ multiplex PCR assay. Held by TCRdb, this immuneACCESS table contains in-frame sequences only and omits some clones. Under half of the omission traces to an unresolved V gene where checked; the cause of the rest is unknown. For this sample the table gives about 130,000 clones, of which more than 70% were detected only once. The ten most abundant clones make up over 1.5% of the sample. This sample comprised peripheral blood, obtained before any cancer treatment. The receptor set was obtained from a female donor aged 60 or older with stage I lung adenocarcinoma.

The genes are TRBV18 and TRBJ2-3; no definite D call. The CDR3 consists of 15 residues. Looked up from germline, CDR1 is KGHSH and CDR2 is LQKENI. With 1 base removed from V and 0 bases from J, the gap between germline ends came to 8 bases. The CDR3 nucleotides read TGTGCCAGCTCACCACGTGCCGCAAGCACAGATACGCAGTATTTT. Encoded protein: CASSPRAASTDTQYF. The complete variable domain, with remaining parts taken from reference TRBV18 and TRBJ2-3, reads NAGVMQNPRHLVRRRGQEARLRCSPMKGHSHVYWYRQLPEEGLKFMVYLQKENIIDESGMPKERFSAEFPKEGPSILRIQQVVRGDSAAYFCASSPRAASTDTQYFGPGTRLTVL.

The chain has TRBV10-3 and TRBJ2-1; TRBD2 matches at 11 bases. V lost 0 bases and J lost 5; bases outside the gene matches: 3. CDR1 ENHRY and CDR2 SYGVKD come from the germline V gene. The CDR3 loop spans 16 amino acids. The CDR3 is CAISESVTSGDNEQFF. CDR3 sequence (DNA): TGTGCCATCAGTGAGTCGGTGACTAGCGGGGACAATGAGCAGTTCTTC.

J is TRBJ2-6 and V is TRBV5-5, with D hard to call. The CDR3 has 16 amino acids. The V and J ends lost 3 bases and 0 bases respectively, with 10 bases between them. CDR1 is SGHKS, CDR2 YYEKEE, per germline (reference sequence). CDR3 residues: CASSSDARSGANVLTF. The CDR3 nucleotides are TGTGCCAGCAGCTCGGACGCTCGCTCTGGGGCCAACGTCCTGACTTTC. The full variable domain, completed using reference TRBV5-5 and TRBJ2-6, is DAGVTQSPTHLIKTRGQQVTLRCSPISGHKSVSWYQQVLGQGPQFIFQYYEKEERGRGNFPDRFSARQFPNYSSELNVNALLLGDSALYLCASSSDARSGANVLTFGAGSRLTVL.

This chain uses TRBV28 with TRBJ2-7, with TRBD1 matching 9 bases. This CDR3 is built from 16 residues. J gave up 3 bases and V 3 bases, and 9 bases lay outside the gene matches. The germline V gene has CDR1 MDHEN and CDR2 SYDVKM. The CDR3 loop is CASSFAGTGSGYEQYF. Here the CDR3 DNA reads TGTGCCAGCAGTTTTGCCGGGACAGGGTCAGGCTACGAGCAGTACTTC.

This clone was counted a single time. The chain has TRBV29-1 and TRBJ2-7; D gene uncertain. The V end lost 5 bases, the J end lost 1 base, and 9 bases lay between the germline ends. Looked up from germline, CDR1 is SQVTM and CDR2 is ANQGSEA. The CDR3 totals 12 residues. Written as DNA, the CDR3 is TGCAGCGTTCGGTTGGGATCCTACGAGCAGTACTTC. It translates to CSVRLGSYEQYF.

V and J are TRBV4-1 and TRBJ2-2; possibly TRBD1 or TRBD2 for D (5 bases each). Per the germline V gene, CDR1 is MGHRA and CDR2 is YSYEKL. The germline V and J ends were trimmed by 4 bases and 5 bases, with 11 bases remaining between them. This CDR3 spans 14 amino acids. This chain's CDR3 is CASSLDWGTGELFF. CDR3 coding DNA: TGCGCCAGCAGCCTTGACTGGGGGACCGGGGAGCTGTTTTTT.

The genes are TRBV19 and TRBJ1-1, with D possibly matching TRBD1 (5 bases). V was cut by 2 bases and J by 3 bases, with 10 bases left in between. Per the germline V gene, CDR1 is LNHDA and CDR2 is SQIVND (reference sequence). The CDR3 length is 14 residues. CDR3 sequence reads: CASSIQGKHTEAFF. Here the CDR3 DNA reads TGTGCCAGTAGTATACAGGGTAAACACACTGAAGCTTTCTTT.

The chain joins TRBV5-8 to TRBJ2-3; 8 bases fit TRBD1. This CDR3 contains 15 residues. Trimming took 1 base from V and 2 from J; bases not matched to a gene: 3. Germline CDR1 SGHTS, CDR2 YDEGEE. CDR3 sequence (DNA): TGTGCCAGCAGCTTGAGGACAGGGTACACAGATACGCAGTATTTT. This encodes CASSLRTGYTDTQYF.

This chain joins TRBV5-1 and TRBJ1-2; D not resolved. The V gene's germline CDR1 is SGHRS and CDR2 YFSETQ. This CDR3 spans 16 amino acids. Deletions cut 0 bases from V and 4 bases from J, with 16 bases between. This CDR3 reads CASSLVGGSLSYGYTF. In nucleotides, the CDR3 is TGCGCCAGCAGCTTGGTGGGAGGGTCTCTTTCCTATGGCTACACCTTC.

The chain joins TRBV6-1 to TRBJ2-7, with a tentative D call TRBD2 (5 bases). The CDR3 length is 14 residues. CDR1 and CDR2 from the germline V gene are MNHNS and SASEGT. The V and J ends lost 4 bases and 0 bases respectively, with 10 bases between them. Here the CDR3 reads CASSVLVYSYEQYF. As DNA, the CDR3 is TGTGCCAGCAGTGTACTAGTTTACTCCTACGAGCAGTACTTC.

The gene calls are TRBV11-2 and TRBJ1-1; D may be TRBD1 (5 bases). The germline gives CDR1 SGHAT, CDR2 FQNNGV. There are 15 residues in the CDR3. Trimming took 6 bases from V and 0 from J, leaving 14 bases between them. The CDR3 is CASSPPGGVNTEAFF. The CDR3 coding sequence is TGTGCCAGCAGTCCTCCGGGAGGGGTGAACACTGAAGCTTTCTTT.

V usage is TRBV27 and J usage is TRBJ1-5; 7 nucleotides match TRBD1. The germline V gene encodes CDR1 MNHEY and CDR2 SMNVEV (reference sequence). The CDR3 consists of 15 residues. V dropped 3 bases and J dropped 0; count of bases not matched to a gene: 2. DNA of the CDR3: TGTGCCAGCAGTTTCAGGGGGTATAGCAATCAGCCCCAGCATTTT. It specifies CASSFRGYSNQPQHF.

This chain's CDR3 is CAARYLREVEPGANVLTF. Here the CDR3 DNA reads TGTGCCGCCCGGTATTTACGGGAAGTGGAGCCTGGGGCCAACGTCCTGACTTTC. The chain links TRBV11-2 to TRBJ2-6; weak D call: TRBD2 (5 bases). V was shortened by 11 bases and J by 2 bases, with 25 bases between the two germline ends. This CDR3 contains 18 residues. In germline, CDR1 is SGHAT, CDR2 FQNNGV. The complete variable domain, with remaining parts taken from reference TRBV11-2 and TRBJ2-6, reads EAGVAQSPRYKIIEKRQSVAFWCNPISGHATLYWYQQILGQGPKLLIQFQNNGVVDDSQLPKDRFSAERLKGVDSTLKIQPAKLEDSAVYLCAARYLREVEPGANVLTFGAGSRLTVL.

The chain recombines TRBV11-2 with TRBJ2-5; 7 bases map to TRBD1. CDR1 SGHAT and CDR2 FQNNGV come from the germline V gene. The CDR3 loop spans 14 amino acids. V shed 5 bases, J shed 2 bases, and the junction held 5 bases outside the gene matches. Here the CDR3 reads CASSVDRVQETQYF. In DNA, the CDR3 is TGTGCCAGCAGCGTTGACAGGGTTCAAGAGACCCAGTACTTC.

This sequence joins TRBV29-1 and TRBJ2-3; 8 bases are shared with TRBD1. The CDR3 length is 13 residues. Per the germline V gene, CDR1 is SQVTM and CDR2 is ANQGSEA. After removal of 6 bases from V and 2 bases from J, the junction contained 4 bases not matched to a gene. The CDR3 DNA reads TGCAGCGTCGACAGGGGTTACACAGATACGCAGTATTTT. Its protein is CSVDRGYTDTQYF.

This clone was seen only once. The chain joins TRBV7-9 to TRBJ2-7, with D uncertain. This CDR3 is 15 amino acids long. V was cut by 5 bases and J by 5 bases, with 19 bases left in between. From germline, CDR1 is SEHNR and CDR2 FQNEAQ (reference sequence). Written as DNA, the CDR3 is TGTGCCAGCAGCCCACCCTTTCGCCTTGGGAACGAGCAGTACTTC. Residues: CASSPPFRLGNEQYF.

This chain joins TRBV7-2 and TRBJ2-2; the D gene is possibly TRBD2 (6 bases). The CDR3 is 16 amino acids. The germline V gene encodes CDR1 SGHTA and CDR2 FQGNSA. Trimming pared 7 bases from V and 5 bases from J, leaving 20 bases between. The DNA for the CDR3 is TGTGCCAGCACCTCCAGGGTGGGGGGTCTGACCGGGGAGCTGTTTTTT. Translated, it gives CASTSRVGGLTGELFF.

A remark on this clone: The limits of the CDR3 on the DNA are not certain, so only TCRdb's listed CDR3 is given. The J gene is TRBJ2-7, the V gene TRBV28; the table names TRBD2, a call not compared with the DNA. Ends included, the CDR3 has 16 residues. Germline V lookup: CDR1 MDHEN, CDR2 SYDVKM. The CDR3 reads CASSSSWDLQPYEQYF.